The 14 T cell receptor beta chains below were found in one sample sequenced in a study of identical twins. TCRdb called the 5' RACE reads again in MiXCR, with one record for every CDR3 protein. Altogether 250,000 to 350,000 distinct CDR3 sequences are present, just under 9.5% being singletons, with the ten largest covering approximately 7%. This same sample was also part of a study on yellow fever vaccine responses in identical twins.

The sequencing input was CD8+ T cells sorted from blood. All receptors come from a woman under 30 in good health.

This clonotype has more than one count but fewer than ten. J is TRBJ2-2 and V is TRBV3-1, with unresolved D. Trimming pared 5 bases from V and 3 bases from J, leaving 4 bases between. This CDR3 contains 12 residues. Germline loops: CDR1 LGHDT, CDR2 YNNKEL (reference sequence). As DNA, the CDR3 is TGTGCCAGCAGCGATTACACCGGGGAGCTGTTTTTT. It is translated as CASSDYTGELFF. The entire variable domain, with the rest obtained from reference TRBV3-1 and TRBJ2-2, is as follows: DTAVSQTPKYLVTQMGNDKSIKCEQNLGHDTMYWYKQDSKKFLKIMFSYNNKELIINETVPNRFSPKSPDKAHLNLHINSLELGDSAVYFCASSDYTGELFFGEGSRLTVL.

This clonotype was seen only a few times. The J gene is TRBJ2-1, the V gene TRBV19; D is possibly TRBD1 or TRBD2 (5 bases each). The germline CDR1 and CDR2 sequences are LNHDA and SQIVND (reference sequence). The CDR3 covers 14 residues. The V end lost 8 bases, the J end lost 0 bases, and 11 bases lay between the germline ends. In nucleotides, the CDR3 is TGTGCCAGTCAGGGTAGCGTCTCCTACAATGAGCAGTTCTTC. Amino acid sequence: CASQGSVSYNEQFF.

This clonotype has a handful of counts. This chain joins TRBV11-2 and TRBJ2-7; a weak D match, TRBD2 (5 bases). V was trimmed by 5 bases and J by 0 bases, leaving 17 bases between them. The CDR3 extends over 16 amino acids. Per the germline V gene, CDR1 is SGHAT and CDR2 is FQNNGV. CDR3 residues: CASSTGLAVNSYEQYF. CDR3 DNA: TGTGCCAGCAGCACCGGCCTAGCCGTCAACTCCTACGAGCAGTACTTC.

The chain couples TRBV4-2 to TRBJ1-5; no firm D call. This CDR3 has 14 residues. The ends were cut back, 1 base at V and 7 bases at J, with 11 bases in the middle. CDR1 and CDR2 (germline): LGHNA, YNFKEQ. CDR3 nucleotide sequence: TGTGCCAGCAGCCAAGTAGGGTCCGGACAGCCCCAGCATTTT. This sequence encodes CASSQVGSGQPQHF.

This clonotype was detected only a few times. This chain connects TRBV27 to TRBJ1-1; 9 bases are shared with TRBD1. Unmatched junction bases numbered 14, after V lost 3 bases and J lost 9 bases. Per germline, CDR1 MNHEY and CDR2 SMNVEV (reference sequence). The CDR3 has 16 amino acids. CDR3 protein: CASSFSQGAGLVKAFF. DNA of the CDR3: TGTGCCAGCAGTTTCTCACAGGGGGCCGGTTTGGTGAAAGCTTTCTTT.

This clonotype was seen repeatedly, ten times or more. V is TRBV11-3 and J is TRBJ2-1; 12 nucleotides match TRBD1. J gave up 8 bases and V 3 bases, and 2 bases lay outside the gene matches. The CDR3 has 14 amino acids. The germline V gene has CDR1 SGHNT and CDR2 YENEEA. The DNA for the CDR3 is TGTGCCAGCAGCTTGGGACAGGGGGCGCATGAGCAGTTCTTC. Its translation is CASSLGQGAHEQFF.

The chain carries TRBV27 and TRBJ1-5, with D perhaps TRBD1 (6 bases). This CDR3 has 16 amino acids. Trimming shortened V by 6 bases and J by 0 bases, and 15 bases separated the two germline ends. Germline loops: CDR1 MNHEY, CDR2 SMNVEV (reference sequence). Here the CDR3 reads CASSPEQQGSNQPQHF. The CDR3 DNA is TGTGCCAGCAGCCCCGAACAACAGGGTAGCAATCAGCCCCAGCATTTT.

This clonotype was counted at least ten times. CDR3 DNA: TGTGCCAGCAGTCCCCCTGGGCCAACGGGGGCCCAGTACTTC. Translated: CASSPPGPTGAQYF. The gene calls are TRBV12-3 or TRBV12-4 and TRBJ2-5; perhaps TRBD2 as D (6 bases). The CDR3 has 14 residues. V was trimmed by 5 bases and J by 9 bases, leaving 19 bases between them.

This chain joins TRBV20-1 and TRBJ2-3, with 8 positions matching TRBD2. The germline V gene has CDR1 DFQATT and CDR2 SNEGSKA (reference sequence). There are 19 residues in the CDR3. The V segment lost 3 bases and the J segment 0 bases; nucleotides outside the gene matches: 17. The CDR3 sequence is CSASQLKGRLATSTDTQYF. CDR3 nucleotide sequence: TGCAGTGCTAGTCAGCTAAAAGGGAGACTAGCGACTAGCACAGATACGCAGTATTTT.

Many counts were recorded for this clonotype. The V and J genes are TRBV29-1 and TRBJ2-2; D may correspond to TRBD1 or TRBD2 (5 bases each). Germline V lookup: CDR1 SQVTM, CDR2 ANQGSEA. The length of the CDR3 is 15 residues. The V and J ends lost 2 bases and 4 bases respectively, with 14 bases between them. This CDR3 is CSVEIWGSFTGELFF. The CDR3 coding sequence is TGCAGCGTTGAAATTTGGGGGAGTTTCACCGGGGAGCTGTTTTTT.

This clonotype has at least ten counts. V and J are TRBV29-1 and TRBJ1-1; no reliable D call. Germline CDR1 SQVTM, CDR2 ANQGSEA. This CDR3 spans 10 amino acids. V was cut by 7 bases and J by 7 bases, with 10 bases left in between. DNA for the CDR3: TGCAGCGGGGTGGTAGGTGAAGCTTTCTTT. Its translation is CSGVVGEAFF.

Only a few counts were recorded for this clonotype. The chain has TRBV11-1 and TRBJ2-5, with 10 bases lining up with TRBD2. Germline lookup yields CDR1 SGHAT and CDR2 FQDESV (reference sequence). The trim removed 4 bases at V and 1 base at J, leaving 15 bases unmatched. The CDR3 runs to 19 residues. This CDR3 is CASSSPSEVAGGLQETQYF. The CDR3 DNA sequence: TGTGCCAGCAGCTCCCCTTCCGAGGTAGCGGGAGGCCTCCAAGAGACCCAGTACTTC.

This clonotype was counted between two and nine times. The chain joins TRBV5-1 to TRBJ1-2; TRBD1 matches at 7 bases. CDR3 length equals 13 residues. V was pared by 4 bases and J by 8 bases, with 8 bases of the junction left unmatched. The germline V gene encodes CDR1 SGHRS and CDR2 YFSETQ. The CDR3 DNA sequence: TGCGCCAGCAGCACCGGACAGGACCACGGCTACACCTTC. It codes for CASSTGQDHGYTF.

This clonotype was seen only a few times. The chain links TRBV13 to TRBJ1-5; D gene unclear. V dropped 0 bases and J dropped 7 bases, with 13 bases sitting between them. Germline CDR1 is PRHDT and CDR2 is FYEKMQ (reference sequence). CDR3 size: 15 residues. The CDR3 DNA reads as TGTGCCAGCAGCTTAGGCCCTTTCGGCGGGCAGCCCCAGCATTTT. Its protein is CASSLGPFGGQPQHF.